The 5 T cell receptor beta chains listed next were all sequenced from one sample in a study of regulatory T cells in long-lasting Graves disease. Relying on iRepertoire HTBI primers and Arm-PCR of CDR3 regions, the team built TCR beta libraries. Via MiXCR, TCRdb re-called the multiplex PCR reads, giving one row per CDR3 protein. Here the sample spans some 560,000 distinct CDR3 sequences, 16% being singletons. Regarding time point: newly diagnosed GD, antithyroid drugs for less than 3 months. Isolated PBMC RNA provided the starting material for the TCR library. The same sample was also studied in work on T cells in Graves' hyperthyroidism and ophthalmopathy.

The source was peripheral blood mononuclear cells (PBMCs), collected at new diagnosis, from a patient treated with antithyroid drugs. These TCRs come from a woman in her forties or fifties with Graves disease.

This clonotype has at least ten counts. The V gene is TRBV27, the J gene TRBJ2-7; D possibly corresponds to TRBD1 (6 bases). The CDR3 sequence is 14 residues long. Trimming stripped 4 bases from V and 1 base from J, with 11 bases between. Germline CDR1 and CDR2: MNHEY and SMNVEV (reference sequence). The CDR3 region is CASSSRQDSYEQYF. CDR3 in DNA: TGTGCCAGCAGTTCGCGACAGGATTCCTACGAGCAGTACTTC.

This clonotype appeared many times. V gene TRBV27 combines with J gene TRBJ1-1, with a possible D match to TRBD1 (5 bases). V gave up 2 bases and J gave up 4 bases, with 8 bases separating them. CDR1 MNHEY and CDR2 SMNVEV come from the germline V gene (reference sequence). The CDR3 has 13 amino acids. The CDR3 is CASSLVGTTEAFF. In DNA, the CDR3 is TGTGCCAGCAGTTTAGTAGGGACCACTGAAGCTTTCTTT.

In this sample, this clonotype turned up a few times. This chain links TRBV4-1 with TRBJ1-2; D may be TRBD1 (5 bases). Germline lookup yields CDR1 MGHRA and CDR2 YSYEKL. This CDR3 is 16 amino acids long. Trimming removed 0 bases at V and 2 bases at J, with 13 bases between. The CDR3 loop is CASSQEPQGPNYGYTF. The CDR3 DNA is TGCGCCAGCAGCCAAGAGCCTCAGGGCCCAAACTATGGCTACACCTTC.

This clonotype was detected a few times. The chain has TRBV7-9 and TRBJ2-7; no reliable D call. V dropped 5 bases and J dropped 6 bases, with 11 bases sitting between them. The CDR3 has 12 residues. Germline CDR1 reads SEHNR; CDR2 reads FQNEAQ (reference sequence). CDR3 coding DNA: TGTGCCAGCAGCACCCAGTGGGCCGAGCAGTACTTC. It yields the protein CASSTQWAEQYF.

This clonotype was detected many times. The V and J genes are TRBV2 and TRBJ2-7, with a tentative D call TRBD2 (6 bases). The V gene lost 6 bases and the J gene lost 6 bases, with 15 bases spanning the gap. The CDR3 covers 13 residues. Germline V lookup: CDR1 SNHLY, CDR2 FYNNEI. Written as DNA, the CDR3 is TGTGCCAGCAGCGAGACTAGTTTCTCCGAGCAGTACTTC. It encodes CASSETSFSEQYF.